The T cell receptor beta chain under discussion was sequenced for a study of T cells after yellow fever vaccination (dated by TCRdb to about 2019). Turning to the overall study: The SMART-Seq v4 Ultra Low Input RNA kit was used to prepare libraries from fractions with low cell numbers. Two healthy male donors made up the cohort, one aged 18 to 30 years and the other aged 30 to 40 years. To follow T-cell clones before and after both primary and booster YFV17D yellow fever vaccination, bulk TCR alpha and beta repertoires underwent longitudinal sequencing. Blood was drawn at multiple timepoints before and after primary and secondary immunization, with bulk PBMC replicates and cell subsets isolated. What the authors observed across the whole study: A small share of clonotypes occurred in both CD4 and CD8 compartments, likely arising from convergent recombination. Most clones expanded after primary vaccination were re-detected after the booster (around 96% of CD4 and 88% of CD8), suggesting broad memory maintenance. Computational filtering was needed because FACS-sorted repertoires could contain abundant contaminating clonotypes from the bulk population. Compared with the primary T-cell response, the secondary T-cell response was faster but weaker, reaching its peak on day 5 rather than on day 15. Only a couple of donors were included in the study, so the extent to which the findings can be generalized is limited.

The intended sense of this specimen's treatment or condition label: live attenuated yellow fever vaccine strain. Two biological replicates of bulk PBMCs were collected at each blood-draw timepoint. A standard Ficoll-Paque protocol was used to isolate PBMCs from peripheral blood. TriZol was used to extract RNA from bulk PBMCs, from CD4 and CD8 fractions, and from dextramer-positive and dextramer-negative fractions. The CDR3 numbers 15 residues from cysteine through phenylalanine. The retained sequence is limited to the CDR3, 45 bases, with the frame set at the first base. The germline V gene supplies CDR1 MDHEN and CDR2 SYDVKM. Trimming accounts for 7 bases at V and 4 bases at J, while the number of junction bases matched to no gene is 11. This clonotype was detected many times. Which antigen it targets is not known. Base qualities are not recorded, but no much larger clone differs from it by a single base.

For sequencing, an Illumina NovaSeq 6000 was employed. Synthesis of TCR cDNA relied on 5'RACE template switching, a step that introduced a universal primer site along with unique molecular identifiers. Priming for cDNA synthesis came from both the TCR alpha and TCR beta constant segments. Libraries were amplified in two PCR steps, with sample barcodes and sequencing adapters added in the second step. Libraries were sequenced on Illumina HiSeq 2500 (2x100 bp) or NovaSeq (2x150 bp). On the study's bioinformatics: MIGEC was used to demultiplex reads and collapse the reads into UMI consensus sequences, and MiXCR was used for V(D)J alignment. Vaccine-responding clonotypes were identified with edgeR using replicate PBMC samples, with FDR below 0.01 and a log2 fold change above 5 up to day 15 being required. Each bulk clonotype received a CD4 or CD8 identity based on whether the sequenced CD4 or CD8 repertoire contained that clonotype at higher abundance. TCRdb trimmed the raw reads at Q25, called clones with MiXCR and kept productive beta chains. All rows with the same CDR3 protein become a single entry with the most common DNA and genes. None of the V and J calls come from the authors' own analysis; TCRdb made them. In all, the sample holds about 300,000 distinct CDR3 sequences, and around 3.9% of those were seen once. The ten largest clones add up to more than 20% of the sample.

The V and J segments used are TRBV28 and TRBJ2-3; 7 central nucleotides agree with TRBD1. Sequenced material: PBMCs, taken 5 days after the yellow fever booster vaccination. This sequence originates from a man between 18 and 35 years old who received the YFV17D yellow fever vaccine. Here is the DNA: TGTGCCAGCACCTCAGACAGGGAAGTCTCAGATACGCAGTATTTT. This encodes CASTSDREVSDTQYF.